This TCR beta chain was recovered during a study of CD4+ T cells in melanoma. Whole-study findings and limits: CD8+ T cell, macrophage and B cell function reportedly correlated with neoantigen-specific CD4+ T cells. In melanoma, neoantigen-specific CD4+ T cells reportedly differed in differentiation state.

Comments on this clone: Its antigen remains unidentified.

Method: immunoSEQ multiplex PCR; TCRdb's copy keeps in-frame clones and lacks some. The data hold over 100,000 clones, with around 92% observed a single time. Per the germline V gene, CDR1 is SGHRS and CDR2 is YFSETQ. With 1 base clipped from V and 4 bases from J, the junction kept 16 bases outside the gene matches. This CDR3 region has 20 residues. The sequenced sample was peripheral blood. V gene TRBV5-1 combines with J gene TRBJ2-1, with 11 bases matching TRBD2. The TCR comes from a human donor with melanoma. The CDR3 here is CASSLPLLAGEHSSYNEQFF. In DNA, the CDR3 is TGCGCCAGCAGCTTGCCCCTACTAGCGGGGGAGCACTCATCGTACAATGAGCAGTTCTTC.